A selection of T cell receptor beta chains follows, all from one sample in a study of T cells in Graves' hyperthyroidism and ophthalmopathy. TCRdb re-called the multiplex PCR reads through MiXCR, storing one row per CDR3 protein. The sample holds roughly 500,000 distinct CDR3 sequences, roughly 46% seen once. Sequenced input: peripheral blood or thyroid tissue (not recorded which). The source of these receptors is an adult woman with Graves' disease, either hyperthyroidism or ophthalmopathy (not recorded which). The CDR3 runs from the conserved cysteine through the conserved F or W. D genes are given only for firm matches. Size is stated for part of the rows, as once, few or many counts, or as a class when the clone is expanded.

j_call | d_call | v_call | clone_size | cdr3_length | cdr3_nt | cdr3_aa
TRBJ2-7 | . | TRBV12-3/TRBV12-4 | . | 12 | TGCGCCAGCAGTTTAGCCGGCCCCGAGCAGTACTTC | CASSLAGPEQYF
TRBJ1-5 | . | TRBV19 | many | 13 | TGTGCCACTTGGGGGACCGGGAGGCAGCCCCAGCATTTT | CATWGTGRQPQHF
TRBJ2-2 | . | TRBV2 | . | 16 | TGTGCCAGCAGCCATCAGATGGGGTCGAACACCGGGGAGCTGTTTTTT | CASSHQMGSNTGELFF
TRBJ2-5 | TRBD2 | TRBV7-3 | many | 16 | TGTGCCAGCAGCTTATGGGGCGGGAGACGTGCGGAGACCCAGTACTTC | CASSLWGGRRAETQYF
TRBJ2-2 | TRBD2 | TRBV5-8 | many | 16 | TGTGCCAGCAGCTTCCAAGCGGGGACTGAAACCGGGGAGCTGTTTTTT | CASSFQAGTETGELFF
TRBJ1-2 | . | TRBV20-1 | . | 11 | TGCAGTGCTAGTTTGCCCTATGGCTACACCTTC | CSASLPYGYTF
TRBJ2-5 | TRBD2 | TRBV7-3 | . | 16 | TGTGCCAGCAGCTTATCGACCGGGACTAGCGGAGAGACCCAGTACTTC | CASSLSTGTSGETQYF
TRBJ1-2 | . | TRBV7-2 | . | 13 | TGTGCCAGCAGCTTACGCCGGGGCGATGGCTACACCTTC | CASSLRRGDGYTF
TRBJ2-7 | . | TRBV4-1 | . | 13 | TGCGCCAGCAGCCAATTCTCAGACAGCGAGCAGTACTTC | CASSQFSDSEQYF
TRBJ1-1 | . | TRBV4-2 | many | 13 | TGTGCCAGCAGCCGACCAGGGTTGGCTGAAGCTTTCTTT | CASSRPGLAEAFF
TRBJ1-4 | . | TRBV5-1 | many | 16 | TGCGCCAGCAGCTTGGGGGACATCCCAACTAATGAAAAACTGTTTTTT | CASSLGDIPTNEKLFF
TRBJ1-2 | . | TRBV30 | many | 11 | TGTGCCTGGAGAACTAACTATGGCTACACCTTC | CAWRTNYGYTF
TRBJ2-7 | . | TRBV10-3 | many | 13 | TGTGCCATCAGCCCTGGTGGGTCCTACGAGCAGTACTTC | CAISPGGSYEQYF
TRBJ1-1 | . | TRBV2 | . | 13 | TGTGCCAGCGGCCCGTCGGGAAGCACTGAAGCTTTCTTT | CASGPSGSTEAFF
TRBJ1-1 | . | TRBV7-3 | few | 17 | TGTGCCAGCAGCTTAAACGGTCAGGGATTCATGAACACTGAAGCTTTCTTT | CASSLNGQGFMNTEAFF
TRBJ2-5 | TRBD1 | TRBV9 | . | 16 | TGTGCCAGCAGCGGATCCCGGGACAGGGGTCAAGAGACCCAGTACTTC | CASSGSRDRGQETQYF
TRBJ2-1 | . | TRBV7-3 | . | 14 | TGTGCCAGCAGCTCAGTTTCGGCGGGAACTGAGCAGTTCTTC | CASSSVSAGTEQFF
TRBJ2-7 | . | TRBV5-6 | many | 14 | TGTGCCAGCAGCATTCTTCAGGTTACTTACGAGCAGTACTTC | CASSILQVTYEQYF
TRBJ1-5 | TRBD1 | TRBV4-1 | many | 15 | TGCGCCAGCAGCCTCCTGGACAGGGACGATCAGCCCCAGCATTTT | CASSLLDRDDQPQHF
TRBJ2-7 | . | TRBV9 | . | 14 | TGTGCCAGCAGCCCAGAACGTCGATCCTACGAGCAGTACTTC | CASSPERRSYEQYF
TRBJ2-5 | . | TRBV29-1 | . | 14 | TGCAGCGTCAGGGCGGCCCTAGCTTTGGGGACCCAGTACTTC | CSVRAALALGTQYF
TRBJ1-2 | . | TRBV7-9 | . | 15 | TGTGCCAGCAGCCGAGGGGACAAGTCGAACTATGGCTACACCTTC | CASSRGDKSNYGYTF
TRBJ1-1 | . | TRBV27 | many | 12 | TGTGCCAGCAGTCGTCAGGGAACTGAAGCTTTCTTT | CASSRQGTEAFF
TRBJ2-6 | . | TRBV10-3 | . | 15 | TGTGCCATCGGTGGCGGGGGCGACGGGGCCAACGTCCTGACTTTC | CAIGGGGDGANVLTF
TRBJ1-1 | . | TRBV29-1 | many | 12 | TGCAGCGTTGGAGTGGGACGGGGTGAAGCTTTCTTT | CSVGVGRGEAFF
TRBJ1-2 | . | TRBV3-1 | . | 14 | TGTGCCAGCAGCCACGATGTGGATCTTGGAGGCTACACCTTC | CASSHDVDLGGYTF
TRBJ2-5 | . | TRBV6-5 | many | 13 | TGTGCGACCGGGACTTCCAGAGGGGGGACCCAGTACTTC | CATGTSRGGTQYF
TRBJ2-7 | . | TRBV6-6 | many | 12 | TGTGCCAGCAGTTACCCCAATTACGAGCAGTACTTC | CASSYPNYEQYF
TRBJ1-6 | . | TRBV10-3 | . | 15 | TGTGCCAGCAGTGAATATGGGTTTTTTAATTCACCCCTCCACTTT | CASSEYGFFNSPLHF
TRBJ2-7 | TRBD1 | TRBV13 | . | 16 | TGTGCCAGCAGCTCCTGGACAGGGGTGGGGGCCTACGAGCAGTACTTC | CASSSWTGVGAYEQYF
TRBJ2-5 | . | TRBV24-1 | . | 15 | TGTGCCACCAGTGATTTCACAGGTGTCAAAGAGACCCAGTACTTC | CATSDFTGVKETQYF
TRBJ1-5 | TRBD1 | TRBV2 | few | 14 | TGTGCCAGCGACTTGACAGGGACGAATCAGCCCCAGCATTTT | CASDLTGTNQPQHF
TRBJ2-5 | . | TRBV7-3 | many | 14 | TGTGCCAGCAGCCGTGATGTGGGCGTAGAGACCCAGTACTTC | CASSRDVGVETQYF
TRBJ1-1 | . | TRBV9 | . | 16 | TGTGCCAGCAGCGTAGCCCCGTCACAGAGTAAAACTGAAGCTTTCTTT | CASSVAPSQSKTEAFF
TRBJ2-5 | . | TRBV12-3/TRBV12-4 | . | 14 | TGTGCCAGCAGTTTAACGGGGGGCAATCAGCCCCAGTACTTC | CASSLTGGNQPQYF
TRBJ2-5 | TRBD2 | TRBV29-1 | . | 17 | TGCAGCGTTGAACCCACCTTGAGCGGGGGCCTCCAAGAGACCCAGTACTTC | CSVEPTLSGGLQETQYF
TRBJ2-5 | . | TRBV28 | . | 13 | TGTGCCAGCGGGAGGACGAAACAAGAGACCCAGTACTTC | CASGRTKQETQYF
TRBJ1-3 | . | TRBV10-3 | . | 15 | TGTGCCATCAGTGAGCGGTTGACCTCTGGAAACACCATATATTTT | CAISERLTSGNTIYF
TRBJ2-7 | TRBD2 | TRBV5-5 | . | 15 | TGTGCCAGCAGCCGCACGGGACTAGCGGGAGACGAGCAGTACTTC | CASSRTGLAGDEQYF
TRBJ1-3 | . | TRBV2 | many | 16 | TGTGCCAGCAGTAGAGGGGCCCCAATCTCTGGAAACACCATATATTTT | CASSRGAPISGNTIYF
TRBJ2-1 | TRBD2 | TRBV19 | many | 14 | TGTGCCAGTAGTGGAGCGGGGGAGAGTACTGAGCAGTTCTTC | CASSGAGESTEQFF
TRBJ1-2 | . | TRBV15 | many | 15 | TGTGCCACCAGCTGGACTTCGGCTGGAAACTATGGCTACACCTTC | CATSWTSAGNYGYTF
TRBJ2-2 | . | TRBV28 | few | 15 | TGTGCCAGCAGTTTATGGGGTAGCTTCACCGGGGAGCTGTTTTTT | CASSLWGSFTGELFF
TRBJ1-6 | . | TRBV7-2 | . | 17 | TGTGCCAGCAGCCCACTCCAGCCGAGCTCCTATAATTCACCCCTCCACTTT | CASSPLQPSSYNSPLHF
TRBJ2-3 | . | TRBV5-1 | . | 14 | TGCGCCAGCAGCTTGGGAGCGGAGGGGGATACGCAGTATTTT | CASSLGAEGDTQYF
TRBJ2-7 | . | TRBV29-1 | few | 13 | TGCAGCGTTGAAGATCTCCTCAGTTACGAGCAGTACTTC | CSVEDLLSYEQYF
TRBJ2-6 | . | TRBV7-2 | . | 16 | TGTGCCAGCAGCCCCAGCGGTAATGCTGGGGCCAACGTCCTGACTTTC | CASSPSGNAGANVLTF
TRBJ2-5 | . | TRBV4-2 | many | 14 | TGTGCCAGCAGCCAAGCAGCGCTAAGTGAGACCCAGTACTTC | CASSQAALSETQYF
TRBJ1-5 | . | TRBV19 | . | 14 | TGTGCCAGTAGTAGGGGACCGCGCAATCAGCCCCAGCATTTT | CASSRGPRNQPQHF
TRBJ2-7 | . | TRBV7-2 | . | 14 | TGTGCCAGCAGCCCGGGGCACGGGCCCTACGAGCAGTACTTC | CASSPGHGPYEQYF
TRBJ1-2 | . | TRBV29-1 | many | 15 | TGCAGCGTTGAAGCTAGACAGCCCTGGGGATATGGCTACACCTTC | CSVEARQPWGYGYTF
TRBJ1-1 | . | TRBV12-5 | many | 14 | TGTGCTAGTGGTTTTGGTCGGGGGAACACTGAAGCTTTCTTT | CASGFGRGNTEAFF
TRBJ1-2 | . | TRBV4-1 | many | 13 | TGCGCCAGCAGGCAGGCCGCAGGGTATGGCTACACCTTC | CASRQAAGYGYTF
TRBJ2-7 | . | TRBV11-2 | many | 14 | TGTGCCAGCAGCTCGGTGAGAAGCTCCTACGAGCAGTACTTC | CASSSVRSSYEQYF
TRBJ1-4 | . | TRBV19 | . | 12 | TGTGCCACAGCGACAATAAGTGAAAAACTGTTTTTT | CATATISEKLFF
TRBJ1-5 | . | TRBV12-3/TRBV12-4 | many | 13 | TGTGCCAGCAGTTTGAGATTCAATCAGCCCCAGCATTTT | CASSLRFNQPQHF
TRBJ2-5 | TRBD2 | TRBV5-1 | many | 16 | TGCGCCAGCAGTTCCGAGCGGGAGGAATTTATTGAGACCCAGTACTTC | CASSSEREEFIETQYF